This T cell receptor (beta chain) was recorded in a study of radiotherapy plus CTLA-4 blockade in lung cancer. Overall study: Overall, around 19% of patients showed an objective response, while 31% attained disease control. Study results and caveats: After radiotherapy and ipilimumab, tumor-derived clones expanded in peripheral blood.

The CDR3 covers 13 residues. The ends were cut back, 2 bases at V and 8 bases at J, with 12 bases in the middle. Germline CDR1 ENHRY, CDR2 SYGVKD. Turning to this clone: As yet, its antigen is unknown.

Ipilimumab-mediated CTLA-4 blockade plus focal radiation was given to patients having chemo-refractory metastatic non-small-cell lung cancer. Sequenced by immunoSEQ multiplex PCR; TCRdb stores in-frame clones only, minus some. The data show roughly 78,000 clones, around 80% seen once. Specimen: peripheral blood, collected from a patient treated with radiotherapy plus ipilimumab. This clonotype was obtained from a human donor with non-small cell lung cancer who had a complete response to radiotherapy plus ipilimumab. The chain links TRBV10-3 to TRBJ1-2; D gene uncertain. Here the CDR3 DNA reads TGTGCCATCAGTGAGGGAGACGGCTCCGGCTACACCTTC. Translating it yields CAISEGDGSGYTF.